This T cell receptor (beta chain) appears in the sequencing data of a study of CD8+CD57+ T cells in acquired aplastic anemia. Germline assignment: CDR1 KGHDR and CDR2 SFDVKD. V lost 5 bases and J 7 bases, leaving 7 bases between the germline ends. This CDR3 contains 11 residues. Genomic DNA served as template for TCR beta VDJ and CDR3 profiling. Each CDR3 protein is one row after TCRdb ran MiXCR on the reads. This table holds about 220,000 distinct CDR3 sequences, roughly 35% found once. J is TRBJ1-2 and V is TRBV24-1; possibly TRBD1 for D (5 bases). The TCR was taken from a human donor in good health, serving as a control. The sequencing input was sorted CD4+, CD8+, or CD8+CD57+ T cells (not recorded which) from PBMCs. DNA of the CDR3: TGTGCCACCAGTGCAGGGTTTGGCTACACCTTC. It yields the protein CATSAGFGYTF.